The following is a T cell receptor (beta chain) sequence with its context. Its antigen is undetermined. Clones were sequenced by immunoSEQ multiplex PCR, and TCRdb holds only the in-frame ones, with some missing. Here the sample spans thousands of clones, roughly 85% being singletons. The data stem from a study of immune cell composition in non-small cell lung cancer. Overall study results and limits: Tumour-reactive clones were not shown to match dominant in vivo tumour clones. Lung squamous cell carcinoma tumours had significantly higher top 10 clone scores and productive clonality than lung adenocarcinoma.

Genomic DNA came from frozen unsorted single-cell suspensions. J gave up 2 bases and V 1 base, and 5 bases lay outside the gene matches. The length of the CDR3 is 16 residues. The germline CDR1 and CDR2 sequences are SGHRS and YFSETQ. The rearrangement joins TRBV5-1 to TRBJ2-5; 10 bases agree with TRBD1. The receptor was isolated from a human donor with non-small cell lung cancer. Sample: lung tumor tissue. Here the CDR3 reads CASSLTGQGEQETQYF. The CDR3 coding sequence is TGCGCCAGCAGCTTGACTGGACAGGGGGAACAAGAGACCCAGTACTTC.